Sequencing of this T cell receptor beta chain was carried out in a study of cytomegalovirus exposure and HLA in healthy donors. The germline gives CDR1 SGDLS, CDR2 YYNGEE. CDR3 length: 14 amino acids. PCR was performed using 60 Vbeta and 13 Jbeta primers. Sequencing was performed with immunoSEQ multiplex PCR; in TCRdb, only in-frame clones are kept and a portion is missing. The repertoire consists of over 120,000 clones, with about 76% occurring once and the leading ten covering roughly 3.8%. As to this clone: The antigen remains undetermined.

Study findings and constraints: The majority of TCR sequences were rare, yet some public TCRs appeared in many donors. A later analysis linked a missense DCLRE1C variant to TCR beta V- and J-gene trimming. In vitro work confirmed that a few CMV-associated chains recognize CMV antigens.

The sequence was obtained from a male donor in good health and CMV-seronegative. The source material was PBMCs. This chain links TRBV9 with TRBJ2-5; 7 bases align to TRBD1. The DNA end is a closer match to TRBJ2-7, so the J assignment may be wrong. The CDR3 DNA reads TGTGCCAGCAGCGCGACAGGGATTGCCTACGAGCAGTACTTC. Its protein product is CASSATGIAYEQYF.